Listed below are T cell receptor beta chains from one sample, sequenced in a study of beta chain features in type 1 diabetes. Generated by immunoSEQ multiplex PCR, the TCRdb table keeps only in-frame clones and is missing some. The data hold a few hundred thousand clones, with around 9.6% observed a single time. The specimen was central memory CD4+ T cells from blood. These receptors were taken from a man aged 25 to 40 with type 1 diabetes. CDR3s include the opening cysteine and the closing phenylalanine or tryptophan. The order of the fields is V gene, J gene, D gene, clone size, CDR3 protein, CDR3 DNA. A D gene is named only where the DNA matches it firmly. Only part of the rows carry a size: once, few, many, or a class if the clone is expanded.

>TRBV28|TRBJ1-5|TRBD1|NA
CASSLGPGGDQPQHF
TGTGCCAGCAGTTTAGGGCCAGGGGGAGATCAGCCCCAGCATTTT
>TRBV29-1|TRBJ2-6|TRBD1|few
CSVGSPHDRASGANVLTF
TGCAGCGTTGGTTCTCCTCACGACAGGGCGTCCGGGGCCAACGTCCTGACTTTC
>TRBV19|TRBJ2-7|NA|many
CASSIDGRSYEQYF
TGTGCCAGTAGTATAGATGGCAGATCCTACGAGCAGTACTTC
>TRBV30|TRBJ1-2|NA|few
CAWSVPGAVGYTF
TGTGCCTGGAGTGTACCGGGGGCGGTTGGCTACACCTTC
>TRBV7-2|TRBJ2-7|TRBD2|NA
CASSLDWASGIYEQYF
TGTGCCAGCAGCTTAGATTGGGCTAGCGGGATTTACGAGCAGTACTTC
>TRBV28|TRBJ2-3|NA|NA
CASGKGHTKGSDTQYF
TGTGCCAGCGGAAAGGGACATACAAAAGGGTCAGATACGCAGTATTTT
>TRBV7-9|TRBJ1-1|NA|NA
CASSLEKNTEAFF
TGTGCCAGCAGCTTAGAAAAGAACACTGAAGCTTTCTTT
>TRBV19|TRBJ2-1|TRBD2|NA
CASSTTGGWQFF
TGTGCCAGTAGCACCACGGGAGGGTGGCAGTTCTTC
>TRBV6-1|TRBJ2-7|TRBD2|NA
CASTGLAGGTYEQYF
TGTGCCAGCACTGGACTAGCGGGAGGTACCTACGAGCAGTACTTC
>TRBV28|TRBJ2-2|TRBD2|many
CASTTSGRALGELFF
TGTGCCAGCACCACTAGCGGGAGGGCCTTAGGGGAGCTGTTTTTT
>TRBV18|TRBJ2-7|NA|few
CASSPGGVGYEQYF
TGTGCCAGCTCACCAGGTGGTGTTGGCTACGAGCAGTACTTC
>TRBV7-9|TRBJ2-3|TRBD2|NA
CASAPGGPSDTQYF
TGTGCCAGCGCCCCGGGAGGGCCCTCAGATACGCAGTATTTT
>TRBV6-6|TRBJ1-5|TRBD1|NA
CASSGDRGDQPQHF
TGTGCCAGCAGCGGTGACAGGGGGGATCAGCCCCAGCATTTT
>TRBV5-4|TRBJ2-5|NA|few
CASRAGVKETQYF
TGTGCCAGCAGAGCCGGAGTGAAAGAGACCCAGTACTTC
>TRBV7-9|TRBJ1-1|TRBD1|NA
CASSSGTGSQYTEAFF
TGTGCCAGCAGCTCTGGGACAGGGAGTCAGTACACTGAAGCTTTCTTT
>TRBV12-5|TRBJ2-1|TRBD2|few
CASGLAVSSYNEQFF
TGTGCTAGTGGTCTAGCGGTTAGCTCCTACAATGAGCAGTTCTTC
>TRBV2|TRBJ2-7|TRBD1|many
CASTTTGSSYEQYF
TGTGCCAGCACTACGACAGGGTCCTCCTACGAGCAGTACTTC
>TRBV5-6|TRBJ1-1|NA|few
CASSLLRAPTEAFF
TGTGCCAGCAGCTTATTGAGGGCTCCGACTGAAGCTTTCTTT
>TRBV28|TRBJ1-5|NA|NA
CASSLEGQPQHF
TGTGCCAGCAGTTTGGAGGGGCAGCCCCAGCATTTT
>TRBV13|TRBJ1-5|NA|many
CASSLMPNQPQHF
TGTGCCAGCAGCTTAATGCCGAATCAGCCCCAGCATTTT
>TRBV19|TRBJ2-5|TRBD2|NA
CAIGEGTGETQYF
TGTGCCATTGGGGAGGGAACGGGAGAGACCCAGTACTTC
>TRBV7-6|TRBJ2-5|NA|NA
CASTVGGRGGETQYF
TGTGCCAGCACCGTGGGGGGCCGAGGCGGAGAGACCCAGTACTTC
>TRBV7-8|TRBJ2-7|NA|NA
CASSPSPGRTYEQYF
TGTGCCAGCAGCCCCAGCCCGGGACGGACTTACGAGCAGTACTTC
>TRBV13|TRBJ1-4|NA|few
CASSLAGTAKEKLFF
TGTGCCAGCAGCTTGGCCGGTACAGCCAAGGAAAAACTGTTTTTT
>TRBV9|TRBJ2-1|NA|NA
CASSVQGSYNEQFF
TGTGCCAGCAGCGTACAAGGTTCCTACAATGAGCAGTTCTTC
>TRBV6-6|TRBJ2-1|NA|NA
CASSYSSGSGQFF
TGTGCCAGCAGTTACTCGAGTGGGAGTGGACAGTTCTTC
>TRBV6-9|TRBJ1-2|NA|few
CASSPGVNYGYTF
TGTGCCAGCAGTCCGGGGGTCAACTATGGCTACACCTTC
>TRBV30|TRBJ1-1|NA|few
CAWSPIGRGTEAFF
TGTGCCTGGAGTCCTATCGGCCGGGGAACTGAAGCTTTCTTT
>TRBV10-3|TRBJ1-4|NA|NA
CATGGSGRSNEKLFF
TGTGCCACCGGGGGATCAGGGCGGTCTAATGAAAAACTGTTTTTT
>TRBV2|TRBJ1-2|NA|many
CASSFGNREGYTF
TGTGCCAGCAGTTTTGGGAATCGGGAGGGCTACACCTTC
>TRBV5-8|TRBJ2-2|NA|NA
CASSQSSGTSRTGELFF
TGTGCCAGCAGCCAATCTTCCGGGACATCGAGGACCGGGGAGCTGTTTTTT
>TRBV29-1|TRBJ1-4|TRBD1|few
CSVGDRGGIEKLFF
TGCAGCGTTGGCGACAGGGGGGGAATTGAAAAACTGTTTTTT
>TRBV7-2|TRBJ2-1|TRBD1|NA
CASSRGTGGFEQFF
TGTGCCAGCAGCCGTGGGACAGGGGGTTTTGAGCAGTTCTTC
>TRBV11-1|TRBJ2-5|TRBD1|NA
CATTSPTGAVETQYF
TGTGCCACAACCTCCCCCACAGGGGCGGTGGAGACCCAGTACTTC
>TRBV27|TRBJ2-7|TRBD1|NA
CASSSGQGVSEQYF
TGTGCCAGCAGTTCCGGACAGGGGGTATCCGAGCAGTACTTC
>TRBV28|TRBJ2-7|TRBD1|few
CASSRGTGDYEQYF
TGTGCCAGCAGCCGCGGGACAGGGGACTACGAGCAGTACTTC
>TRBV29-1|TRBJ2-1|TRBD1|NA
CSVVRGGFYNEQFF
TGCAGCGTTGTAAGAGGGGGCTTCTACAATGAGCAGTTCTTC
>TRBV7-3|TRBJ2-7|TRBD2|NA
CASSRTSNSYEQYF
TGTGCCAGCAGCAGGACTAGCAATTCCTACGAGCAGTACTTC
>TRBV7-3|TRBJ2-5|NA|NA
CASSPKRGSSAHF
TGTGCCAGCAGCCCTAAAAGGGGGAGTAGCGCGCACTTC
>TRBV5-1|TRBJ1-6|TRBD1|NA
CASSLEQGDSPLHF
TGCGCCAGCAGCTTGGAGCAGGGGGATTCACCCCTCCACTTT
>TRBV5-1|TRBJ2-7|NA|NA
CASAEDYEQYF
TGCGCCAGCGCAGAGGATTACGAGCAGTACTTC